These 4 T cell receptor beta chains came from one sample sequenced in a study of tissue T cells after allogeneic stem cell transplantation. Profiled with immunoSEQ multiplex PCR; TCRdb holds only in-frame clones, not every one. There are approximately 7,000 clones in the sample; approximately 55% occur only once, and 5.1% lies in the top ten. Specified time point: mouse harvest day 7 after allogeneic transplant. The graft held 10^6 splenic CD5+ T cells and 10^7 T-cell-depleted bone marrow cells. The sequenced sample consisted of gut tissue. The receptors come from a female BALB/c mouse given C57BL/6 T cells with graft-versus-host disease after an allogeneic hematopoietic cell transplant.

As concerns this clone: Genes here carry mouse names. The read ends 1 residue before the CDR3 terminus; that terminus is restored from the germline J gene. The chain combines TRBV12-2 with TRBJ1-1, with D unresolved. The CDR3 runs to 13 residues. Germline V gives CDR1 SGHLS, CDR2 HYDKME. The V gene lost 4 bases and the J gene lost 0 bases, with 8 bases spanning the gap. The CDR3 sequence: CASSRQANTEVFF. The CDR3 DNA, read in part, is TGTGCCAGCTCGCGACAAGCAAACACAGAAGTCTTC.

On this clone: The listed genes are named as in mouse. The observed sequence ends 1 residue before the CDR3 terminus, with the missing tail filled in from the germline J gene. The chain employs TRBV13-3 and TRBJ1-4; TRBD1 matches 8 bases. CDR3 length equals 16 residues. Germline V gene sequence: CDR1 NNHDY, CDR2 SYVADS. J was trimmed by 0 bases and V by 0 bases; bases with no gene match: 1. The CDR3 sequence: CASSDATGVSNERLFF. The covered CDR3 bases are TGTGCCAGCAGTGATGCGACAGGGGTTTCCAACGAAAGATTATTT. Full variable domain (rest looked up from reference TRBV13-3 and TRBJ1-4): EAAVTQSPRSKVAVTGGKVTLSCHQTNNHDYMYWYRQDTGHGLRLIHYSYVADSTEKGDIPDGYKASRPSQENFSLILELASLSQTAVYFCASSDATGVSNERLFFGHGTKLSVL.

This clone came up a few times. The gene names here belong to mouse. The read falls 1 residue short of the CDR3 end, and the missing part is taken from the germline J gene. The chain links TRBV26 to TRBJ1-4; D perhaps matches TRBD1 (6 bases). This CDR3 spans 14 amino acids. V lost 6 bases and J lost 0, with 8 bases in between. CDR1 and CDR2 (germline): KGHPV, FQNQEV (reference sequence). CDR3 DNA (partial): TGTGCCAGCAGAGACAGGTTTTCCAACGAAAGATTATTT. Amino acid sequence: CASRDRFSNERLF. The full CDR3 reads CASRDRFSNERLFF.

This clone was counted only a few times. The gene names given are mouse names. The read ends 1 residue shy of where the CDR3 ends; the end is completed using the germline J gene. The chain joins TRBV3 to TRBJ2-7; 8 bases map to TRBD2. Germline assignment: CDR1 SNHLY and CDR2 FYNGKV (reference sequence). V lost 8 bases and J lost 4; bases outside the gene matches: 4. The CDR3 spans 12 residues. This chain's CDR3 is CASSGGSYEQYF. CDR3 DNA (partial): TGTGCCAGCTCTGGGGGGAGTTATGAACAGTAC.